This record concerns one T cell receptor beta chain sequence. Trimming pared 3 bases from V and 4 bases from J, leaving 18 bases between. The CDR3 length is 16 residues. The germline CDR1 and CDR2 sequences are SGHVS and FQNEAQ. This specimen belongs to a study of PD-L1 blockade in urothelial cancer. Clones were sequenced by immunoSEQ multiplex PCR, and TCRdb holds only the in-frame ones, with some missing. The profile shows some 56,000 clones, roughly 84% of them singletons. Time point reported: pretreatment peripheral blood. V is TRBV7-8 and J is TRBJ2-5; D might be TRBD2 (7 bases). Material: PBMCs, obtained around atezolizumab (anti-PD-L1) treatment. The sequence came from a man between 50 and 59 years old with urothelial cancer. For the CDR3, the DNA is TGTGCCAGCAGCTTGGGGGGGCGTAGTCTCGGAGAGACCCAGTACTTC. As protein: CASSLGGRSLGETQYF.